This TCR beta chain derives from a study of beta chain features in type 1 diabetes. Study-wide points: All four CD4+ subsets from Type 1 diabetes patients carried moderately but significantly shorter TCRB CDR3s. An over-representation of cells with high TCR expression could result from cDNA sequencing. The VDJ junctions of type 1 diabetes patients carried fewer insertions and more deletions.

A remark on this clone: The antigen remains unidentified.

Trimming removed 5 bases at V and 5 bases at J, with 10 bases between. Germline CDR1 is SGHTA and CDR2 is FQGNSA. The length of the CDR3 is 13 residues. Since all of the isolated RNA was reverse transcribed, expressed TCRB transcripts were what got sequenced. The protocol was immunoSEQ multiplex PCR, while the TCRdb copy is restricted to in-frame clones and leaves out a portion. Among hundreds of thousands of clones, over 12% were seen once, and the ten largest hold just under 0.04%. This sequence was found in a man younger than 30 with type 1 diabetes. The chain combines TRBV7-2 with TRBJ1-5; D remains unclear. The sequencing input was naive CD4+ T cells from blood. The CDR3, as DNA: TGTGCCAGCAGCGAAGGAGGGCATCAGCCCCAGCATTTT. Residues: CASSEGGHQPQHF. Complete variable domain (other parts from reference TRBV7-2 and TRBJ1-5): GAGVSQSPSNKVTEKGKDVELRCDPISGHTALYWYRQSLGQGLEFLIYFQGNSAPDKSGLPSDRFSAERTGGSVSTLTIQRTQQEDSAVYLCASSEGGHQPQHFGDGTRLSIL.